Listed here is a single TCR beta chain. This clonotype has at least ten counts. Its recognized antigen is unknown. The record has no base qualities; no much larger clone is one base away. Library generation was performed with 5' RACE. The reads were generated on an Illumina HiSeq 2500. The second PCR ran for about 7 to 11 cycles and used a J-beta primer mix along with a sample-barcoded 5' primer. A template-switch 5' adaptor carrying 12 random nucleotides introduced a unique molecular identifier onto each TCR beta cDNA molecule. At least 3 million CDR3-containing paired-end reads were obtained from each sample. First-strand cDNA was synthesized from all RNA with the Mint cDNA synthesis kit, primed by a TRBC-specific oligonucleotide. After uracil-DNA glycosylase treatment, a first 18-cycle PCR used universal primers M1SS and BC2_uni_R on all cDNA. On the authors' methods: Normalization of each sample was performed by random selection of 1 million high-quality reads, each carrying a distinct molecular identifier. Reads sharing molecular identifiers were discarded rather than binned into consensus sequences. MiTCR, set to a Q25 quality threshold and the strictest error-elimination algorithm, was used for CDR3 identification, clonotype clustering and error correction. A nonparametric unseen species model with Euler transformation was used to estimate lower-bound total TCR beta diversity. The public reads were reprocessed in TCRdb via fastp at Q25 and MiXCR, keeping in-frame beta chains. Entries are consolidated by CDR3 protein sequence, retaining the most common genes and DNA. It is TCRdb's table, rather than the study itself, that gives the V and J calls and clone size. This sample lists about 640,000 distinct CDR3 sequences; about 30% were detected once. Together, the top ten hold 15% to 18% of the sample.

The sample belongs to a study of blood T cells in healthy people across ages (dated by TCRdb to the mid-2010s). Broadly, across the study: Template switching captured roughly one uniquely barcoded TCR beta cDNA molecule per two T cells in model experiments. For two donors (one aged 18 to 30 and one aged 80 or older), the study analyzed two additional independent replicas of 1 million unique cDNA reads from the same blood draw. Donors were grouped into four age groups: young (average 16 years), middle-aged (approximately 41), aged (about 60) and long-lived (over 80). The study measured age-related changes in TCR beta repertoire diversity using deep sequencing normalized with unique cDNA molecular identifiers. To avoid experimental bias, donors of different ages were spread randomly across the sequencing lanes.

The full study reports these points: The long-lived group showed more naive CD4+ T cells, fewer expanded clones and increased TCR diversity than the aged group, suggesting age selection. There was a strong correlation between observed TCR beta diversity and the percentage of naive T cells measured by flow cytometry. Observed TCR beta diversity per million T cells fell roughly linearly with age, and a significant reduction was already apparent by age around 40. Estimates of total diversity based on one million sequenced T cells were considered lower bounds and underestimates. Bulk unsorted PBMC profiling prevented conclusive comparison of naive and antigen-experienced compartments. Donor CMV infection status was unknown, potentially confounding age-related changes in expanded clonotypes.

Relative to germline, V is 1 base shorter and J is 5 bases shorter, with 14 bases between their ends. CDR1 and CDR2 (LGHDT, YNNKEL) derive from the germline V gene (reference sequence). The CDR3 has 15 amino acids, counting the end cysteine and phenylalanine. Only CDR3 DNA remains: 45 bases, in frame from the first base. The roughly 39 donors, aged about 6 to 100 years, were systemically healthy Caucasian individuals from Russia. Each donor gave about 9.8 milliliters of peripheral blood, drawn into EDTA-treated Vacutainer tubes. Ficoll-Paque density-gradient centrifugation was used to isolate PBMCs, with at least 6.5 million per sample. Trizol reagent was used to extract total RNA from the PBMCs, yielding at least 5.5 micrograms per sample. For every donor, flow cytometry on a PBMC aliquot measured the percentage of naive CD45RAhigh/CD27high T cells.

Sequenced: blood. The chain joins TRBV3-1 to TRBJ2-5, with TRBD1 perhaps the D gene, on 6 matching bases. The clonotype originates from a woman aged 80 or over in good health. The CDR3 protein sequence reads: CASSQGTVSFETQYF. The sequence in DNA is TGTGCCAGCAGCCAAGGGACAGTCTCTTTCGAGACCCAGTACTTC.